This T cell receptor (beta chain) was retrieved from a study of beta chain features in type 1 diabetes. After removal of 5 bases from V and 4 bases from J, the junction contained 7 bases not matched to a gene. The CDR3 length is 16 residues. Germline V gene data show CDR1 as LGHNA and CDR2 as YNFKEQ. There are a few counts of this clone. The whole isolated RNA underwent reverse transcription, so sequencing captured expressed TCRB transcripts. Here immunoSEQ multiplex PCR was the method, and the copy in TCRdb shows in-frame clones only, minus some. The top ten hold just under 0.035% of the sample, which has around 240,000 clones, around 9.6% seen once.

Material: naive CD4+ T cells from blood. This sequence originates from a woman aged 18 to 35 in good health. This chain uses TRBV4-2 with TRBJ2-2; 10 bases line up with TRBD2. As DNA, the CDR3 is TGTGCCAGCAGCGGACCGGGACTAGCGCTCACCGGGGAGCTGTTTTTT. This codes for CASSGPGLALTGELFF.